The 9 T cell receptor beta chains listed next were all sequenced from one sample in a study of cytomegalovirus exposure and HLA in healthy donors. PCR primers comprised 60 Vbeta and 13 Jbeta primers. Here immunoSEQ multiplex PCR was the method, and the copy in TCRdb shows in-frame clones only, minus some. Here the sample spans 120,000 to 150,000 clones, about 76% being singletons. The sequenced sample consisted of PBMCs. The source of these receptors is a female donor in good health and CMV-seronegative.

The chain carries TRBV11-3 and TRBJ2-2, with D possibly being TRBD2 (5 bases). Germline V gene data show CDR1 as SGHNT and CDR2 as YENEEA. The ends were cut back, 5 bases at V and 7 bases at J, with 14 bases in the middle. The CDR3 has 14 amino acids. The CDR3 spells CASSLRSSSGELFF. DNA of the CDR3: TGTGCCAGCAGCCTCCGTTCTAGCAGCGGGGAGCTGTTTTTT.

The chain has TRBV2 and TRBJ1-4, with D tentatively TRBD1 (5 bases). The CDR3 sequence is 15 residues long. V lost 6 bases to trimming and J lost 14 bases, with 25 bases between them. CDR1 is SNHLY, CDR2 FYNNEI, per germline. The CDR3 DNA sequence: TGTGCCAGCAGCGACCTAGTGAACAGTGATCAGGGTCTGTTTTTT. Protein sequence: CASSDLVNSDQGLFF.

The chain joins TRBV11-2 to TRBJ2-3; D possibly corresponds to TRBD1 (6 bases). The CDR3 length is 16 residues. Trimming cost V 0 bases and J 0 bases, with 10 bases left between them. Germline CDR1 SGHAT, CDR2 FQNNGV. The CDR3 region is CASSLEGQGSTDTQYF. CDR3 coding DNA: TGTGCCAGCAGCTTAGAAGGGCAGGGGAGCACAGATACGCAGTATTTT.

The genes are TRBV7-6 and TRBJ1-2; no clear D. This CDR3 is built from 14 residues. Looked up from germline, CDR1 is SGHVS and CDR2 is FNYEAQ. Deletions cut 5 bases from V and 8 bases from J, with 18 bases between. CDR3 nucleotide sequence: TGTGCCAGCAGCAATCCTGGGCACCATCTCGGCTACACCTTC. Translation gives CASSNPGHHLGYTF.

This clone was detected only once. The chain couples TRBV7-8 to TRBJ1-2; D possibly corresponds to TRBD1 (6 bases). CDR1 and CDR2 (germline): SGHVS, FQNEAQ. The germline V and J ends were trimmed by 5 bases and 8 bases, with 18 bases remaining between them. The CDR3 runs 14 residues. This chain's CDR3 is CASSILQGWWGYTF. CDR3 coding DNA: TGTGCCAGCAGCATACTACAGGGATGGTGGGGCTACACCTTC.

The chain uses TRBV11-2 and TRBJ2-1; 10 bases agree with TRBD2. With 1 base clipped from V and 7 bases from J, the junction kept 4 bases outside the gene matches. Germline CDR1 SGHAT, CDR2 FQNNGV. CDR3 length: 15 amino acids. CDR3 region: CASSLASGSWNEQFF. CDR3 DNA sequence: TGTGCCAGCAGCTTAGCTAGCGGGAGCTGGAATGAGCAGTTCTTC.

On this clone itself: Its ends do not fully match the called genes, so a read error is possible. The chain recombines TRBV27 with TRBJ2-5, with 7 nucleotides matching TRBD1. The germline V gene has CDR1 MNHEY and CDR2 SMNVEV (reference sequence). The CDR3 totals 11 residues. CDR3 sequence reads: CASRRGTDQHF. CDR3 DNA sequence: TGTGCCAGCAGGAGGGGGACAGACCAGCACTTC.

The V gene is TRBV11-2, the J gene TRBJ1-1; the D is unclear. The CDR3 extends over 14 amino acids. V lost 5 bases and J lost 2, with 12 bases in between. Per germline, CDR1 SGHAT and CDR2 FQNNGV. The CDR3 nucleotides read TGTGCCAGCAGCATTCGGACTGACAACACTGAAGCTTTCTTT. As protein: CASSIRTDNTEAFF. The whole variable domain, filled in from reference TRBV11-2 and TRBJ1-1, reads EAGVAQSPRYKIIEKRQSVAFWCNPISGHATLYWYQQILGQGPKLLIQFQNNGVVDDSQLPKDRFSAERLKGVDSTLKIQPAKLEDSAVYLCASSIRTDNTEAFFGQGTRLTVV.

This clone was picked up a small number of times. A read error may produce the germline difference seen at one junction end. V and J are TRBV7-6 and TRBJ1-5, with D tentatively TRBD1 (6 bases). This CDR3 spans 12 amino acids. Germline assignment: CDR1 SGHVS and CDR2 FNYEAQ. The CDR3 nucleotides read TGTGCTAGCAGCCGGACAGTTCAGCCCCAGCATTTT. Translating gives CASSRTVQPQHF. The full variable domain, completed using reference TRBV7-6 and TRBJ1-5, is GAGVSQSPRYKVTKRGQDVALRCDPISGHVSLYWYRQALGQGPEFLTYFNYEAQQDKSGLPNDRFSAERPEGSISTLTIQRTEQRDSAMYRCASSRTVQPQHFGDGTRLSIL.